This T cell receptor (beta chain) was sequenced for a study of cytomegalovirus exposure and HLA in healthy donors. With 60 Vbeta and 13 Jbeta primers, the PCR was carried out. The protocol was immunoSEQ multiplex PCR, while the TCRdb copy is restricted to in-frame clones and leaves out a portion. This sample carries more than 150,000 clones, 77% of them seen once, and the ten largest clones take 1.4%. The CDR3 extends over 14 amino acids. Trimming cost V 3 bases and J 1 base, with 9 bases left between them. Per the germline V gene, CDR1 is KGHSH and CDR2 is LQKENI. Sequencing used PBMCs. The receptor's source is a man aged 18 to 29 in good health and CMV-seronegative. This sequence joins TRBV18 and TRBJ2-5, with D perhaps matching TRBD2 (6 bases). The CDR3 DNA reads TGTGCCAGCTCACCTAGGACTACCCAAGAGACCCAGTACTTC. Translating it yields CASSPRTTQETQYF.